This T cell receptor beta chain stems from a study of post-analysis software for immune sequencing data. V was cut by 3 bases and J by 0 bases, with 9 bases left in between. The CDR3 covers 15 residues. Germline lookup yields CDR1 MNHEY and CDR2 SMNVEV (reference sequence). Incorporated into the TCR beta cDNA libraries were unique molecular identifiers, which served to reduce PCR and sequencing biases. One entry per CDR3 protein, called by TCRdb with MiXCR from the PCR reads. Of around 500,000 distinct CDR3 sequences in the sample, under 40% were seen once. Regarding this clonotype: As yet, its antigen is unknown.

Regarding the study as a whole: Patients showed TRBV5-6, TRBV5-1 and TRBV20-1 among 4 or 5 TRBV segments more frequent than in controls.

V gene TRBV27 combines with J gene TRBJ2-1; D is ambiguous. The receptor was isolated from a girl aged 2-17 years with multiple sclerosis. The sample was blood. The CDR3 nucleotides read TGTGCCAGCAGTTTGGACCCTAACTCCTACAATGAGCAGTTCTTC. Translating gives CASSLDPNSYNEQFF.